This T cell receptor beta chain comes out of a study of blood T cell repertoires in COVID-19 (dated by TCRdb to 2020 to 2022). With regard to the full study: Collaborator samples came from the United States, Italy and Spain and covered acute and convalescent phases of COVID-19. The samples were drawn from two sources: the first 160 participants of the ongoing ImmuneRACE study, and over 950 subjects contributed by 6 global collaborators. The repertoires were released in a freely available public database intended as a resource for research on the immune response to SARS-CoV-2. HLA class I and class II types, where available, came from metadata supplied by the sample provider rather than from assay-based typing. Sample metadata almost always included a de-identified subject ID, COVID-19 status, age in years and sex. The prospective study material was composed of cDNA or gDNA derived from T cells, B-cell-depleted T cells, or PBMCs. Subjects who had been exposed to COVID-19, were actively infected with it, or had recovered from it provided the deeply sampled blood TCRbeta repertoires that made up the dataset.

What the work shows at the level of the full study, not this receptor alone: The quantity of clinical and demographic metadata differed by source and by participant and was supplied without curation.

Each collaborating institution followed its own protocols to collect whole blood in K2EDTA tubes. For TCRbeta analysis, collaborators shipped samples in one of three forms: frozen whole blood, isolated PBMCs, or DNA extracted from either of those sample types. The germline V gene encodes CDR1 LGHNA and CDR2 YNFKEQ. The CDR3 numbers 15 residues from cysteine through phenylalanine. The sequence is cut down to CDR3 DNA, 45 bases in frame from base 1. Germline trimming amounts to 2 bases on V and 2 bases on J, with 3 as the count of junction bases outside the gene matches. A remark on this clone: It lacks a known antigen. Within one base of it there is no much larger clone, and no base qualities were kept.

The immunoSEQ Assay, a bias-controlled multiplex PCR, was used to amplify TCRbeta CDR3 regions from genomic DNA. As for the original processing: The number of nucleated cells in each sample was estimated from the amplification of reference gene primers within the assay. To quantify the absolute abundance of each unique TCRbeta CDR3 rearrangement, sequence reads were collapsed and filtered. Productive Simpson clonality was computed per sample as the square root of Simpson's diversity index over productive rearrangements. This immuneACCESS table, as held by TCRdb, lists in-frame sequences with V and J called but not all clones. Of the missing ones, under half trace to an unresolved V gene in checked studies; the others have no known cause. The D gene and trimming were derived from the DNA, and the V and J assignments and clone size from that table. Present in this sample are around 700,000 clones, approximately 90% of which were seen just once. 0.2% to 0.3% of the sample is held by the ten biggest clonotypes.

Recombination connected TRBV4-2 to TRBJ1-2; TRBD1 fits 9 bases in the junction. This clonotype originated in a woman younger than 30 with acute or convalescent COVID-19. The sequenced sample consisted of peripheral blood. The CDR3 region reads CASSQTTGGNYGYTF. Here is the DNA: TGTGCCAGCAGCCAAACGACAGGGGGGAACTATGGCTACACCTTC.